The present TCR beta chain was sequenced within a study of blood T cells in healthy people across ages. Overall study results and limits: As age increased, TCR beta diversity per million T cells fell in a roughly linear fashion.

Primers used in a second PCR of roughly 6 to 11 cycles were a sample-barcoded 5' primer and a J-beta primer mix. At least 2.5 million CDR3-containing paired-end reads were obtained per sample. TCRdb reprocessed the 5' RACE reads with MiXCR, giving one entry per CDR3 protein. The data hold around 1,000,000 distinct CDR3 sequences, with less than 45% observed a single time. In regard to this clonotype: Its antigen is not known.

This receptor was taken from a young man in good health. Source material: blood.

CDR3 residues: CASLQDPGVLTF. The CDR3 DNA reads as TGTGCCAGCCTACAGGACCCCGGCGTCCTGACTTTC. J is TRBJ2-6 and V is TRBV12-3 or TRBV12-4; D possibly corresponds to TRBD1 (5 bases). The CDR3 totals 12 residues. Between the trimmed V and J ends, which lost 8 bases and 12 bases, there was a span of 14 bases.